This T cell receptor (beta chain) was sequenced in a study of graft-versus-host responses after intestinal transplantation. As for the study in general: Multivisceral, liver-intestinal, or isolated intestinal grafts were transplanted into recipients. Recipients were all induced with anti-thymocyte globulin, then given tacrolimus and steroids for around 3 years.

Whole-study results and caveats: Researchers found GvH clones in recipient marrow, and some showed up first in ileum or blood. GvH clone levels peaked in circulation, and this peak was associated with early post-transplant HvG declines.

Profiled with immunoSEQ multiplex PCR; TCRdb holds only in-frame clones, not every one. The sample gives about 100,000 clones, over 75% of which show up once; about 0.95% is in the top ten. For this clone: As yet, its antigen is unknown.

Material: unstimulated CD4+ T cells sorted from spleen or lymph node cells, obtained before transplant. The TCR sequence derives from a human donor who was the organ donor for an intestinal transplant.

In DNA, the CDR3 is TGTGCCAGCAGCCTTCCGGGACAGGGGAATCAGCCCCAGCATTTT. Translation gives CASSLPGQGNQPQHF. The V gene is TRBV27, the J gene TRBJ1-5; 10 positions match TRBD1. This CDR3 has 15 residues. Losses at the gene ends were 6 bases for V and 4 bases for J; bases not matched to a gene: 6. CDR1 is MNHEY, CDR2 SMNVEV, per germline (reference sequence).